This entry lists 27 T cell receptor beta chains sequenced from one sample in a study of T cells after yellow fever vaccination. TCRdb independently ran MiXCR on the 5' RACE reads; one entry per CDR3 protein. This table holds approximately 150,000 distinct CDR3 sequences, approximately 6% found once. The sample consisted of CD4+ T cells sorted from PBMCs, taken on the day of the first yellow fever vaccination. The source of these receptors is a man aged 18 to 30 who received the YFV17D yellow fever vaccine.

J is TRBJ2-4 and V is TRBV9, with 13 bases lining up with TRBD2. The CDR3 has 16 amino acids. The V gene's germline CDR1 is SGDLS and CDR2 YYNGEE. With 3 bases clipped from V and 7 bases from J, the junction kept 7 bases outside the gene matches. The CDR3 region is CASSGSLAGGQNIQYF. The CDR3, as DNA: TGTGCCAGCAGCGGGTCACTAGCGGGGGGGCAGAACATTCAGTACTTC.

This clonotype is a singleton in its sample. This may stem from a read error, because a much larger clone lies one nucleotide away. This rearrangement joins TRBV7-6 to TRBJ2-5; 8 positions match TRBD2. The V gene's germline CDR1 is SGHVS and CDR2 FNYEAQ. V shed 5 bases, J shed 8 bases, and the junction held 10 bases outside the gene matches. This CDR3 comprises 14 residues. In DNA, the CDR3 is TGTGCCAGCAGCCGGAGCGGGGGCGGGGATACCCAGTACTTC. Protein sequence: CASSRSGGGDTQYF.

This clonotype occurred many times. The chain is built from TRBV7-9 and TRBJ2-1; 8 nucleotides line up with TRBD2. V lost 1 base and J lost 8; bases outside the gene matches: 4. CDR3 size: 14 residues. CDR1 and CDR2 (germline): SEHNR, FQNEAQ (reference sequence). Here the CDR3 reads CASSLDLAGYEQFF. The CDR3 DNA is TGTGCCAGCAGCTTAGATCTAGCGGGTTATGAGCAGTTCTTC. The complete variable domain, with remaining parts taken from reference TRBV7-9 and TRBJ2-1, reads DTGVSQNPRHKITKRGQNVTFRCDPISEHNRLYWYRQTLGQGPEFLTYFQNEAQLEKSRLLSDRFSAERPKGSFSTLEIQRTEQGDSAMYLCASSLDLAGYEQFFGPGTRLTVL.

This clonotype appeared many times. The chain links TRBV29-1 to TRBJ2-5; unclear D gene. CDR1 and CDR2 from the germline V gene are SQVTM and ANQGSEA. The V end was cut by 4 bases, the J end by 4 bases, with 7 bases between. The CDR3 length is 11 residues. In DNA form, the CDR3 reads TGCAGCGTTGGCAAGGGAGAGACCCAGTACTTC. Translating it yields CSVGKGETQYF.

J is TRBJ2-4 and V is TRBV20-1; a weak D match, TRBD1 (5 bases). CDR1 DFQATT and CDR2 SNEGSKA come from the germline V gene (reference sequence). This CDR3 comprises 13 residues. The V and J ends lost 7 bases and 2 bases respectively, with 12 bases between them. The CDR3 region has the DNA TGCAGTGGGGGCAGTCTCCCCAAAAACATTCAGTACTTC. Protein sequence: CSGGSLPKNIQYF.

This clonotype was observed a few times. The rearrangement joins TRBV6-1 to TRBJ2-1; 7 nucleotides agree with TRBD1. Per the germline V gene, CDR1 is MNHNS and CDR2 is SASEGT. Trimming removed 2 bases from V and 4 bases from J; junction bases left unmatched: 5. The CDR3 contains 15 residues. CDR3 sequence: CASSERQGSYNEQFF. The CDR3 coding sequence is TGTGCCAGCAGTGAAAGACAGGGTTCGTACAATGAGCAGTTCTTC.

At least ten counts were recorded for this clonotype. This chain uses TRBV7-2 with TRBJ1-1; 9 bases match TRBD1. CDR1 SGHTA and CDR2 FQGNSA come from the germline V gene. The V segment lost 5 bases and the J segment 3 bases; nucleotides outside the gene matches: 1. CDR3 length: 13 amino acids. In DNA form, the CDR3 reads TGTGCCAGCAGCCGACAGGGGGACACTGAAGCTTTCTTT. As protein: CASSRQGDTEAFF.

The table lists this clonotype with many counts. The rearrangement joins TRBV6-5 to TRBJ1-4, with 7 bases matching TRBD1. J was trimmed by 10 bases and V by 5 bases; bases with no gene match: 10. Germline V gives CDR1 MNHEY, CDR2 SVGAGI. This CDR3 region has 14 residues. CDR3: CASSPDRETGKLFF. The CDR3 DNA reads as TGTGCCAGCAGTCCCGACAGGGAAACCGGAAAACTGTTTTTT.

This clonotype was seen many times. CDR3 nucleotide sequence: TGTGCCAGCAGCTCCAACAGGGGAGAGCAGCCCCAGCATTTT. Its translation is CASSSNRGEQPQHF. The chain couples TRBV7-2 to TRBJ1-5; 7 nucleotides line up with TRBD1. J lost 7 bases, V lost 4 bases, and 7 bases had no gene match. This CDR3 spans 14 amino acids. The germline V gene has CDR1 SGHTA and CDR2 FQGNSA.

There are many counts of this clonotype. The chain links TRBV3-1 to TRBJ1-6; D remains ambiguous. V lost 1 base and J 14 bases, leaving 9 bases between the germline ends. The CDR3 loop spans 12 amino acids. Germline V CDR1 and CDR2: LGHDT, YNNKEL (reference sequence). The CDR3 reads CASSQGERTLHF. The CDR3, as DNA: TGTGCCAGCAGCCAAGGGGAGCGGACCCTCCACTTT.

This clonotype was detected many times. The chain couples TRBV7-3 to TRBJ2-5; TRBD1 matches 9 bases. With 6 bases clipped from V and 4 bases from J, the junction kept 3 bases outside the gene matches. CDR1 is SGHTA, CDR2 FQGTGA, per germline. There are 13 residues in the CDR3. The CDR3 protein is CASSKGQGETQYF. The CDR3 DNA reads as TGTGCCAGCAGTAAGGGACAGGGAGAGACCCAGTACTTC.

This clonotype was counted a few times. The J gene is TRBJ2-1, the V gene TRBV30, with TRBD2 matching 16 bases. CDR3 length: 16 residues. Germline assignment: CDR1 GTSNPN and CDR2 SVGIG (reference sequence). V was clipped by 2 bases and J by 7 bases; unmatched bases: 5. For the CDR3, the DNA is TGTGCCTGGAGTACGGGGACTAGCGGGGGGGCGAATGAGCAGTTCTTC. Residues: CAWSTGTSGGANEQFF.

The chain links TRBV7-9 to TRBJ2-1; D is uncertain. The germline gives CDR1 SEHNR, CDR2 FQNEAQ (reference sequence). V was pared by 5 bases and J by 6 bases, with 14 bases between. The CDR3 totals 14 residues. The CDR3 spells CASSVHLGGNEQFF. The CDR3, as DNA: TGTGCCAGCAGCGTCCATTTGGGCGGCAATGAGCAGTTCTTC.

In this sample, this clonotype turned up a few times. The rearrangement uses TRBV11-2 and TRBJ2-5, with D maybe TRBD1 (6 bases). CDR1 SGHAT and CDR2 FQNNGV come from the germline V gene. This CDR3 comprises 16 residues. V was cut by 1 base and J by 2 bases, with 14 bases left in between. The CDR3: CASSLAPTGKQETQYF. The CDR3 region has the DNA TGTGCCAGCAGCTTAGCCCCTACAGGGAAACAAGAGACCCAGTACTTC.

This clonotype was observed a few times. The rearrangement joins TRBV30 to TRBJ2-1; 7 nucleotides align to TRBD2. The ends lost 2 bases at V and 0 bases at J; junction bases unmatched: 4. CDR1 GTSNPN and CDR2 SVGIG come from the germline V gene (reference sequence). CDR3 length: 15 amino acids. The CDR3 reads CAWSSGGSSYNEQFF. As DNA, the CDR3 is TGTGCCTGGAGTTCGGGGGGAAGCTCCTACAATGAGCAGTTCTTC.

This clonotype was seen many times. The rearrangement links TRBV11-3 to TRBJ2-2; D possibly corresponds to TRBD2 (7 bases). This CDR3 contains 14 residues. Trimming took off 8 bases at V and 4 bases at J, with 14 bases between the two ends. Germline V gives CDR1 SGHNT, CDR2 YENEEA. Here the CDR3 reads CASRRGGGTGELFF. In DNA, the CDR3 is TGTGCCAGCCGGAGGGGAGGGGGCACCGGGGAGCTGTTTTTT. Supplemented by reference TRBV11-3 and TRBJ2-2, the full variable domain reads EAGVVQSPRYKIIEKKQPVAFWCNPISGHNTLYWYLQNLGQGPELLIRYENEEAVDDSQLPKDRFSAERLKGVDSTLKIQPAELGDSAVYLCASRRGGGTGELFFGEGSRLTVL.

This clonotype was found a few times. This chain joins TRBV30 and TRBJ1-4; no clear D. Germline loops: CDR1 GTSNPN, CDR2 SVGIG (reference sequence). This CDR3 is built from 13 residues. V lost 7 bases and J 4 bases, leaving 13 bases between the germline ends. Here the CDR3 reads CASSAKRNEKLFF. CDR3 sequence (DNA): TGTGCCTCATCAGCCAAACGTAATGAAAAACTGTTTTTT.

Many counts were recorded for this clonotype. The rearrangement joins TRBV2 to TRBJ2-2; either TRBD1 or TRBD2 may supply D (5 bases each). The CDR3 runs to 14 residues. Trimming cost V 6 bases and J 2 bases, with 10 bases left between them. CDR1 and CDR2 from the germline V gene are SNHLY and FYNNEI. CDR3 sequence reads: CASSRERNTGELFF. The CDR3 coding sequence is TGTGCCAGCAGCAGGGAGAGAAACACCGGGGAGCTGTTTTTT.

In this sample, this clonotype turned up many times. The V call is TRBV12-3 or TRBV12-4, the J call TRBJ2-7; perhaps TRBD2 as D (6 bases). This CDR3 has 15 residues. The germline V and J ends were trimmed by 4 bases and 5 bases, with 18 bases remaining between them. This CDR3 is CASSSRERPSHEQYF. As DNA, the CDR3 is TGTGCCAGCAGTTCCCGGGAGAGGCCATCCCACGAGCAGTACTTC.

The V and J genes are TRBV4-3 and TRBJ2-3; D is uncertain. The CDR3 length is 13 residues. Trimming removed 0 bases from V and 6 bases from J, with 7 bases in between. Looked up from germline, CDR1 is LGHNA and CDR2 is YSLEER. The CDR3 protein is CASSQDFGDTQYF. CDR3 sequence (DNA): TGCGCCAGCAGCCAAGATTTCGGGGATACGCAGTATTTT.

The CDR3 nucleotides are TGCGCCAGCAGCGACCTACGGGGGGCTGATTCACCCCTCCACTTT. Amino acid sequence: CASSDLRGADSPLHF. The chain combines TRBV4-1 with TRBJ1-6, with D perhaps matching TRBD1 (6 bases). CDR3 length: 15 amino acids. Germline V lookup: CDR1 MGHRA, CDR2 YSYEKL. Trimming removed 5 bases at V and 8 bases at J, with 16 bases between.

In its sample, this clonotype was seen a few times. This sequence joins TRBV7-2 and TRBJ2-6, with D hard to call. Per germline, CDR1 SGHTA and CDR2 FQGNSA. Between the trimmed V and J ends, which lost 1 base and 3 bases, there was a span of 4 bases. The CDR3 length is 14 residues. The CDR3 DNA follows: TGTGCCAGCAGCTTAGGGGGTGGGGCCAACGTCCTGACTTTC. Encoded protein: CASSLGGGANVLTF.

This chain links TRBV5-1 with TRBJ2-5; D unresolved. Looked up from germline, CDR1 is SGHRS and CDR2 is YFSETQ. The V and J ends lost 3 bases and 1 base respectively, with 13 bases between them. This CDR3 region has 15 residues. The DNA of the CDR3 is TGCGCCAGCAGCTCAAGGACCAGCCCCCAAGAGACCCAGTACTTC. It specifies CASSSRTSPQETQYF.

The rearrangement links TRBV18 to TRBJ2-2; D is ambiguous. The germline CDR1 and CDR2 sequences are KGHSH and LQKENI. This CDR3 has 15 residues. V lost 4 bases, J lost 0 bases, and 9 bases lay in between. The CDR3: CASSQQLSNTGELFF. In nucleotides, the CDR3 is TGTGCCAGCTCACAACAGTTATCGAACACCGGGGAGCTGTTTTTT.

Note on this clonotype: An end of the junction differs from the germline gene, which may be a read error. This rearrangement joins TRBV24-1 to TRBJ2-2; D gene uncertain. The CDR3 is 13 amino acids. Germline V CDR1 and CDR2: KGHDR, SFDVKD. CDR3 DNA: TGTGCCACCGGTGATGGGAACACCGGGGAGCTGTTTTTT. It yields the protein CATGDGNTGELFF.

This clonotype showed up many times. The CDR3, as DNA: TGTGCCAGCAGTTACCTGTCCGCGACAGGGAGCGGCTCCTACAATGAGCAGTTCTTC. It specifies CASSYLSATGSGSYNEQFF. The chain is built from TRBV6-2 or TRBV6-3 and TRBJ2-1; 7 bases match TRBD1. J lost 0 bases, V lost 2 bases, and 13 bases had no gene match. The length of the CDR3 is 19 residues. Germline lookup yields CDR1 MNHEY and CDR2 SVGEGT.

CDR3 coding DNA: TGTGCCAGCAGCCGCGCAGAAACGGGGGGCTACGAGCAGTACTTC. Translation gives CASSRAETGGYEQYF. The rearrangement links TRBV3-1 to TRBJ2-7, with 7 bases identical to TRBD2. The CDR3 has 15 amino acids. V was clipped by 4 bases and J by 3 bases; unmatched bases: 9. Germline V gene data show CDR1 as LGHDT and CDR2 as YNNKEL (reference sequence).